The rows below give T cell receptor beta chains drawn from one sample of a study of spatial heterogeneity in lung cancer. TCRdb reanalysed the 5' RACE reads using MiXCR and keeps one entry per CDR3 protein. The table lists about 82,000 distinct CDR3 sequences, roughly 13% of them singletons. The sample in question was PBMCs, obtained at surgery. Receptor source: a male donor with early-stage non-small cell lung cancer. Each CDR3 is given with its conserved first and last residue. The D gene is left open where the match is weak. Clone size is shown for a subset of rows, as once, few, many or a class of expanded clone.

abundance: .; v_gene: TRBV29-1; j_gene: TRBJ2-7; d_gene: .; CDR3nt: TGCAGCGTCGCTCCGACAGGATCCTACGAGCAGTACTTC; CDR3aa: CSVAPTGSYEQYF
abundance: many; v_gene: TRBV7-9; j_gene: TRBJ2-3; d_gene: .; CDR3nt: TGTGCCAGCAGCCAAGAGGAAGGGGCCCAGTATTTT; CDR3aa: CASSQEEGAQYF
abundance: few; v_gene: TRBV12-3/TRBV12-4; j_gene: TRBJ2-3; d_gene: .; CDR3nt: TGTGCCAGCAGGTTTAGCGAGGATACGCAGTATTTT; CDR3aa: CASRFSEDTQYF
abundance: .; v_gene: TRBV7-9; j_gene: TRBJ2-3; d_gene: TRBD2; CDR3nt: TGTGCCAGCAGTTTGTCGACTAGCGGGGCCACAGATACGCAGTATTTT; CDR3aa: CASSLSTSGATDTQYF
abundance: .; v_gene: TRBV30; j_gene: TRBJ2-5; d_gene: TRBD2; CDR3nt: TGTGCCTGGGGAGGGACTAGCGCCCTCCAAGAGACCCAGTACTTC; CDR3aa: CAWGGTSALQETQYF
abundance: few; v_gene: TRBV28; j_gene: TRBJ2-7; d_gene: .; CDR3nt: TGTGCCAGCAGTTCCGGCGACGGGGCCTACGAGCAGTACTTC; CDR3aa: CASSSGDGAYEQYF
abundance: .; v_gene: TRBV5-1; j_gene: TRBJ2-6; d_gene: .; CDR3nt: TGCGCCAGCAGTACTGACATCGGAAACATTGGGGCCAACGTCCTGACTTTC; CDR3aa: CASSTDIGNIGANVLTF
abundance: few; v_gene: TRBV5-4; j_gene: TRBJ1-2; d_gene: TRBD1; CDR3nt: TGTGCCAGCAGCGGGACAGGGCGAGGCTATGGCTACACCTTC; CDR3aa: CASSGTGRGYGYTF
abundance: .; v_gene: TRBV12-5; j_gene: TRBJ2-7; d_gene: .; CDR3nt: TGTGCTTTCACCCTACGTACGAACTCCTACGAGCAGTACTTC; CDR3aa: CAFTLRTNSYEQYF
abundance: few; v_gene: TRBV7-9; j_gene: TRBJ2-7; d_gene: TRBD1; CDR3nt: TGTGCCAGCAGCCATATGGGACAGGGGGCTTCTTACGAGCAGTACTTC; CDR3aa: CASSHMGQGASYEQYF
abundance: .; v_gene: TRBV5-5; j_gene: TRBJ2-7; d_gene: .; CDR3nt: TGTGCCAGCAGCCTATTACAGGGTAGCTACGAGCAGTACTTC; CDR3aa: CASSLLQGSYEQYF
abundance: .; v_gene: TRBV29-1; j_gene: TRBJ1-1; d_gene: .; CDR3nt: TGCAGCGTTGAAGGGTCCACTGAAGCTTTCTTT; CDR3aa: CSVEGSTEAFF
abundance: .; v_gene: TRBV7-3; j_gene: TRBJ2-1; d_gene: TRBD2; CDR3nt: TGTGCCAGCAGCTTAACGGTCTTTAGCGGGGGAGACAATGAGCAGTTCTTC; CDR3aa: CASSLTVFSGGDNEQFF
abundance: many; v_gene: TRBV4-1; j_gene: TRBJ1-6; d_gene: TRBD1; CDR3nt: TGCGCCAGCAGCCGACCGGACAGGTCGCACTCACCCCTCCACTTT; CDR3aa: CASSRPDRSHSPLHF
abundance: few; v_gene: TRBV7-3; j_gene: TRBJ2-1; d_gene: TRBD2; CDR3nt: TGTGCCAGCAGTCAAAGCGGGATATACAATGAGCAGTTCTTC; CDR3aa: CASSQSGIYNEQFF
abundance: few; v_gene: TRBV28; j_gene: TRBJ2-7; d_gene: .; CDR3nt: TGTGCCAGCAGTTTATCCTGGGCCTACGAGCAGTACTTC; CDR3aa: CASSLSWAYEQYF
abundance: few; v_gene: TRBV3-1; j_gene: TRBJ1-1; d_gene: .; CDR3nt: TGTGCCAGCAGCCAAGATAATCGGCTGTTGAACACTGAAGCTTTCTTT; CDR3aa: CASSQDNRLLNTEAFF
abundance: .; v_gene: TRBV20-1; j_gene: TRBJ2-7; d_gene: TRBD2; CDR3nt: TGCAGTGCTAGAGATAACAGCGGGGGAGCCTACGAGCAGTACTTC; CDR3aa: CSARDNSGGAYEQYF
abundance: many; v_gene: TRBV9; j_gene: TRBJ1-1; d_gene: .; CDR3nt: TGTGCCAGCAGCGTAGAAGCAGGGGAGACTGAAGCTTTCTTT; CDR3aa: CASSVEAGETEAFF
abundance: many; v_gene: TRBV5-1; j_gene: TRBJ1-2; d_gene: .; CDR3nt: TGCGCCAGCAGCCGGGAGGGGCTTAACTATGGCTACACCTTC; CDR3aa: CASSREGLNYGYTF